These 2 T cell receptor beta chains originate from one sample sequenced in a study of blood T cell repertoires in COVID-19. TCRdb's table, derived via immunoSEQ multiplex PCR, lists solely in-frame clones and lacks some. The profile covers 150,000 to 170,000 clones, with 91% appearing a single time and under 0.6% taken by the ten largest. Sequenced: peripheral blood. Source of these receptors: a middle-aged man with acute or convalescent COVID-19.

This clone has only one observation. This chain connects TRBV18 to TRBJ2-1; 13 nucleotides align to TRBD2. The V gene end was trimmed by 3 bases and the J gene end by 6 bases; junction bases not matched to a gene: 8. Germline-derived CDR1 and CDR2 are KGHSH and LQKENI. This CDR3 comprises 17 residues. Here the CDR3 reads CASSPQWTSGGTNEQFF. Here the CDR3 DNA reads TGTGCCAGCTCACCCCAGTGGACTAGCGGGGGAACCAATGAGCAGTTCTTC.

The genes are TRBV28 and TRBJ1-2; TRBD1 aligns across 8 bases. CDR3 length equals 13 residues. J gave up 7 bases and V 5 bases, and 6 bases lay outside the gene matches. Germline V gives CDR1 MDHEN, CDR2 SYDVKM. The CDR3 DNA is TGTGCCAGCAGTGACAGGGGAAGGTCTGGCTACACCTTC. This gives the protein CASSDRGRSGYTF.